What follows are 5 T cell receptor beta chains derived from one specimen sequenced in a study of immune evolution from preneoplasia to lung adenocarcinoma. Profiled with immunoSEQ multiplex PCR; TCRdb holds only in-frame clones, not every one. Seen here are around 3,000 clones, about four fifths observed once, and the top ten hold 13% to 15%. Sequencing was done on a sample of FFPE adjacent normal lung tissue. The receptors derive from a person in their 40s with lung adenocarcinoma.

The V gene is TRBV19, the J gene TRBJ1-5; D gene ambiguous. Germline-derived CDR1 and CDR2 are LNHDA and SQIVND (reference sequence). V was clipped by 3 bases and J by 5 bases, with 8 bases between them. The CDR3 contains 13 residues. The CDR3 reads CASSIGVYQPQHF. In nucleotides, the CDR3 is TGTGCCAGTAGTATCGGGGTGTATCAGCCCCAGCATTTT.

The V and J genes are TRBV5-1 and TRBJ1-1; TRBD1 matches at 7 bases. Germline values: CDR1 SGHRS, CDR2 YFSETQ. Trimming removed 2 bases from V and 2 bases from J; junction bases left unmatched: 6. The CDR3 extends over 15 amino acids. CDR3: CASSLTGEGNTEAFF. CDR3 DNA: TGCGCCAGCAGCTTAACAGGGGAAGGAAACACTGAAGCTTTCTTT.

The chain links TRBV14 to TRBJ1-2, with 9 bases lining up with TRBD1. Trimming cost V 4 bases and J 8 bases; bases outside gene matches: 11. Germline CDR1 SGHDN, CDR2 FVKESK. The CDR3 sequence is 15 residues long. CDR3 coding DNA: TGTGCCAGCAGCCCCCCCGGGACAGGGTATTTGGGCTACACCTTC. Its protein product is CASSPPGTGYLGYTF. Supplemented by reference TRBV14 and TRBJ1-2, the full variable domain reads EAGVTQFPSHSVIEKGQTVTLRCDPISGHDNLYWYRRVMGKEIKFLLHFVKESKQDESGMPNNRFLAERTGGTYSTLKVQPAELEDSGVYFCASSPPGTGYLGYTFGSGTRLTVV.

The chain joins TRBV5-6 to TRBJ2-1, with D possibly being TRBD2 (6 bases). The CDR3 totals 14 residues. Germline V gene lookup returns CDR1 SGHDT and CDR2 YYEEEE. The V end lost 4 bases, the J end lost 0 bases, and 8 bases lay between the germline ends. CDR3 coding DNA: TGTGCCAGCAGCCAGCGGGCCTCCTACAATGAGCAGTTCTTC. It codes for CASSQRASYNEQFF.

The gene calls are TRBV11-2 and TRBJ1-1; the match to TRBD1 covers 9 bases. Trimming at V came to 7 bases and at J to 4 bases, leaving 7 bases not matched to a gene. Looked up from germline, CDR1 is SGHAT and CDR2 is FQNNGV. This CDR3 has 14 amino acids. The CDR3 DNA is TGTGCCAGCACGGGACAGGGAGCGGGCACTGAAGCTTTCTTT. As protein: CASTGQGAGTEAFF.